The T cell receptor (beta chain) described here comes from a study of early T cells in non-severe SARS-CoV-2 infection. Germline trimming cut 4 bases from V and 4 bases from J; bases unmatched to any gene: 11. CDR3 length: 17 amino acids. CDR1 MGHRA and CDR2 YSYEKL come from the germline V gene. This clonotype was recorded a few times. TCRdb re-derived calls from the 5' RACE reads in MiXCR, one entry per CDR3 protein. The table records 90,000 to 120,000 distinct CDR3 sequences, approximately 10% of them present only once. This receptor was obtained from an adult who was a healthcare worker with PCR-confirmed SARS-CoV-2 infection or an uninfected control (not recorded which). Sequenced input: whole blood. This chain links TRBV4-1 with TRBJ2-1; 9 bases line up with TRBD2. The CDR3 coding sequence is TGCGCCAGCAGCCCCGACGGGGCGGGAGGGATTTACAATGAGCAGTTCTTC. The encoded protein is CASSPDGAGGIYNEQFF.